The present T cell receptor beta chain was sequenced within a study of CD4+ T cells in melanoma. Overall study results and limits: A reported correlation linked neoantigen-specific CD4+ T cells to CD8+, macrophage and B cell function. In melanoma, neoantigen-specific CD4+ T cells reportedly differed in differentiation state.

Worth noting for this clone: Its antigen is currently unknown.

The table came from immunoSEQ multiplex PCR; TCRdb's copy has only in-frame clones and leaves some out. Found here are some 9,500 clones, roughly two thirds of them singletons; the top ten hold 16%. The receptor was isolated from a human donor with melanoma. Sequenced: cells from a culture (not recorded whether cultured in vitro).

CDR3 coding DNA: TGTGCCAGCTCACCGGGGACAGGGACGGAGAGCTATGGCTACACCTTC. Protein product: CASSPGTGTESYGYTF. V is TRBV18 and J is TRBJ1-2; 9 bases align to TRBD1. CDR1 is KGHSH, CDR2 LQKENI, per germline. This CDR3 region has 16 residues. With 3 bases clipped from V and 4 bases from J, the junction kept 9 bases outside the gene matches. Variable domain in full (rest from reference TRBV18 and TRBJ1-2): NAGVMQNPRHLVRRRGQEARLRCSPMKGHSHVYWYRQLPEEGLKFMVYLQKENIIDESGMPKERFSAEFPKEGPSILRIQQVVRGDSAAYFCASSPGTGTESYGYTFGSGTRLTVV.